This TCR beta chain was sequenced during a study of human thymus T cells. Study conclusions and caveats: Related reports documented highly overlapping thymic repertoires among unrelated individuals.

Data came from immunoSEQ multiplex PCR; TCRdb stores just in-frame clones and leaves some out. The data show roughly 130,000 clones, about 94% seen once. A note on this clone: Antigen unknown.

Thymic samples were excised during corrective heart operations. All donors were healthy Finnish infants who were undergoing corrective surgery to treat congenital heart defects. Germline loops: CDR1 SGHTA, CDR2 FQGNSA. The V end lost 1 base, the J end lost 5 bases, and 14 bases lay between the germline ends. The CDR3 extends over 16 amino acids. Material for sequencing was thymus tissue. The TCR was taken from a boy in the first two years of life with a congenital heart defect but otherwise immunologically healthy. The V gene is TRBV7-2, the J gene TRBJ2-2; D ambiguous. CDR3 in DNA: TGTGCCAGCAGCTTAGTGGTCTCGTCCGGAACCGGGGAGCTGTTTTTT. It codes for CASSLVVSSGTGELFF.